The present T cell receptor beta chain was sequenced within a study of control samples from healthy donors and cancer patients. This CDR3 is 13 amino acids long. Trimming cost V 10 bases and J 3 bases, with 15 bases left between them. Per the germline V gene, CDR1 is ENHRY and CDR2 is SYGVKD. Sequencing used immunoSEQ multiplex PCR; TCRdb keeps in-frame clones, though not all of them. The profile shows 150,000 to 200,000 clones, approximately 92% of them singletons. This clonotype was sampled from a woman aged 40 to 49 in good health. Material for sequencing was blood. The chain joins TRBV10-3 to TRBJ1-1, with TRBD1 as a possible D gene (6 bases). The CDR3 sequence is CATHRVEDTEAFF. CDR3 nucleotide sequence: TGTGCCACCCACAGGGTGGAGGACACTGAAGCTTTCTTT.